This passage covers 2 T cell receptor beta chains from one sample sequenced in a study of early T cells in non-severe SARS-CoV-2 infection. TCRdb reprocessed the 5' RACE reads via MiXCR and lists one record per CDR3 protein. The data show 60,000 or so distinct CDR3 sequences, with under 15% seen just once and roughly 4% held by the top ten. The specimen was whole blood. These receptors were collected from an adult who was a healthcare worker with PCR-confirmed SARS-CoV-2 infection or an uninfected control (not recorded which).

This clonotype was seen repeatedly, ten times or more. The rearrangement links TRBV20-1 to TRBJ2-3; weak D call: TRBD2 (7 bases). The length of the CDR3 is 17 residues. CDR1 is DFQATT and CDR2 is SNEGSKA in the germline V gene (reference sequence). Trimming pared 5 bases from V and 2 bases from J, leaving 23 bases between. CDR3 amino acids: CSARSRRLGGLTDTQYF. The CDR3 DNA sequence: TGCAGTGCTCGGTCAAGGCGGTTGGGGGGGCTCACAGATACGCAGTATTTT.

The chain links TRBV3-2 to TRBJ1-1. TRBV3-2 is a known pseudogene. The CDR3 consists of 11 residues. CDR3 coding DNA: TGTGCCCCCAAGGCGAACACTGAAGCTTTCTTT. It encodes CAPKANTEAFF.